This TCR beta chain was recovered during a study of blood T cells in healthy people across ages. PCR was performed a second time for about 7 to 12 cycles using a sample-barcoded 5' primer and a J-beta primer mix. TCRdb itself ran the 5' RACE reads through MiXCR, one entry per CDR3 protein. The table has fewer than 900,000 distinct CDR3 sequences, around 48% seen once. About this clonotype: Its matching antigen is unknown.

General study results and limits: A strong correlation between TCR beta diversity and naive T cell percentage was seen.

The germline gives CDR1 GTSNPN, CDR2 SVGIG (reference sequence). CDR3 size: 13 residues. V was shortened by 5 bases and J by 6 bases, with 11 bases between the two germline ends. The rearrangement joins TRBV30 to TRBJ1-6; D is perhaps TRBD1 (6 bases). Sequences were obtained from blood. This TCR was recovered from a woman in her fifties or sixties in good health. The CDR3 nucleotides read TGTGCCTGGGCGGACAGCCTTAATTCACCCCTCCACTTT. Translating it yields CAWADSLNSPLHF.